This entry lists 3 T cell receptor beta chains sequenced from one sample in a study of T cell repertoires in aging, cancer and after chemotherapy. The template was genomic DNA from peripheral blood, not RNA. TRB rearrangements spanning V, D and J were amplified using mixed TRB-A/B primers. From the multiplex PCR reads, TCRdb called clonotypes with MiXCR, one entry per CDR3 protein. This table holds more than 9,500 distinct CDR3 sequences, roughly 29% found once. The sample was blood. These receptor sequences come from a human donor in good health. The donor label of this sample is uncertain.

This clonotype appeared a few times. This chain uses TRBV12-3 or TRBV12-4 with TRBJ1-6, with TRBD1 matching over 9 bases. This CDR3 comprises 14 residues. After removal of 6 bases from V and 10 bases from J, the junction contained 7 bases not matched to a gene. The CDR3 coding sequence is TGTGCCAGCAGCCCCAGACAGGGGGGATCACCCCTCCACTTT. Translation: CASSPRQGGSPLHF.

There are a few counts of this clonotype. The V gene is TRBV5-1, the J gene TRBJ2-7, with 15 bases lining up with TRBD2. The CDR3 spans 15 residues. V gave up 4 bases and J gave up 6 bases; unmatched junction bases: 5. The germline CDR1 and CDR2 sequences are SGHRS and YFSETQ. The CDR3 spells CASSPGLAGGREQYF. As DNA, the CDR3 is TGCGCCAGCAGCCCCGGACTAGCGGGGGGGCGCGAGCAGTACTTC. The full variable domain, with the rest looked up from reference TRBV5-1 and TRBJ2-7, is KAGVTQTPRYLIKTRGQQVTLSCSPISGHRSVSWYQQTPGQGLQFLFEYFSETQRNKGNFPGRFSGRQFSNSRSEMNVSTLELGDSALYLCASSPGLAGGREQYFGPGTRLTVT.

This clonotype was detected a few times. This chain connects TRBV20-1 to TRBJ2-1; maybe TRBD1 (5 bases). V dropped 4 bases and J dropped 6 bases, with 10 bases sitting between them. In germline, CDR1 is DFQATT, CDR2 SNEGSKA (reference sequence). This CDR3 spans 12 amino acids. The CDR3 DNA follows: TGCAGTGCTAAGGGGCTTCTCAATGAGCAGTTCTTC. Its translation is CSAKGLLNEQFF.